This T cell receptor beta chain is from a study of technical replicates of blood from a handful of donors. The method was immunoSEQ multiplex PCR; TCRdb's version includes in-frame clones alone and lacks a portion of them. Of 15,000 to 20,000 clones in the sample, over 75% were seen once. V gave up 4 bases and J gave up 6 bases; unmatched junction bases: 14. CDR1 SGHAT and CDR2 FQDESV come from the germline V gene (reference sequence). There are 17 residues in the CDR3. The chain employs TRBV11-1 and TRBJ2-3; 9 bases agree with TRBD2. The source material was PBMCs. The TCR was taken from a human donor in good health. The CDR3 nucleotides are TGTGCCAGCAGCTGGGGGTTGATAGCGGGAGATGGTGATACGCAGTATTTT. This encodes CASSWGLIAGDGDTQYF.